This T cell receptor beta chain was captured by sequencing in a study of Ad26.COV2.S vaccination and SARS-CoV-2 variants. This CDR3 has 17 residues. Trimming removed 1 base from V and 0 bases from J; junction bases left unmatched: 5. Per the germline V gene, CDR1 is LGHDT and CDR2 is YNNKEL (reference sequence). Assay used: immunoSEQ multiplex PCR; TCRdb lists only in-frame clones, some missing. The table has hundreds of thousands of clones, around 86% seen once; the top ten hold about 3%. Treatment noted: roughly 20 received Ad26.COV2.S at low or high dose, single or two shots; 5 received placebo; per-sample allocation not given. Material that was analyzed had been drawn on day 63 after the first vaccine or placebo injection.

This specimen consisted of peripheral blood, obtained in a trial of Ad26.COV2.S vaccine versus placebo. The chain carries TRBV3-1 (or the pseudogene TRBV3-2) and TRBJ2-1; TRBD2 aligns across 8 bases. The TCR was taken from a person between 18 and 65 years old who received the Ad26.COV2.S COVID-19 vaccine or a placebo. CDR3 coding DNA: TGTGCCAGCAGCCAAGGGGGCGGGGGGCCCTCCTACAATGAGCAGTTCTTC. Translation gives CASSQGGGGPSYNEQFF.